The 27 T cell receptor beta chains below come from one sample, sequenced in a study of shared clonotypes between healthy human individuals (dated by TCRdb to 2018 to 2021). The protocol used for the library was the immunoSEQ multiplex PCR assay. Not all clones reach the TCRdb copy of this immuneACCESS table, which keeps in-frame sequences only. Checked studies attribute under half of the gap to unresolved V genes and leave the rest unexplained. The sample table holds over 850,000 clones, of which 70% to 80% were seen once. Under 0.8% of the sample goes to the ten largest clones. The source material was memory CD4+ T cells from PBMCs. The meaning of the sample's cell subset or site label: CD45RA-negative fraction. These receptors were obtained from a man between 18 and 35 years old in good health. Some clones in this sample may be carry-over from other donors' samples.

The table lists this clone with a count of one. The chain uses TRBV28 and TRBJ2-7; 11 bases are shared with TRBD1. The CDR3 is made up of 16 amino acids. The germline V gene has CDR1 MDHEN and CDR2 SYDVKM. V lost 2 bases to trimming and J lost 2 bases; unmatched junction nucleotides: 5. For the CDR3, the DNA is TGTGCCAGCAGTTTAATAAGGGGACAGGGGGCCTACGAGCAGTACTTC. It encodes CASSLIRGQGAYEQYF.

This clone was picked up a small number of times. For the CDR3, the DNA is TGTGCCAGCAGTGAAACGCGTACAAGTGAGCAGTTCTTC. Its translation: CASSETRTSEQFF. This chain joins TRBV6-4 and TRBJ2-1, with unresolved D. This CDR3 comprises 13 residues. Germline CDR1 and CDR2: MRHNA and SNTAGT. V dropped 3 bases and J dropped 9 bases, with 12 bases sitting between them.

Comments on this clone: A far larger clone is one nucleotide away, so this likely arose from a read error. This chain uses TRBV11-2 with TRBJ2-2; 7 bases fit TRBD2. The V gene's germline CDR1 is SGHAT and CDR2 FQNNGV. This CDR3 has 16 residues. J gave up 2 bases and V 2 bases, and 5 bases lay outside the gene matches. CDR3 nucleotides: TGTGCCAGCAGCTTATCAGCGGGAAGTAACACCGGGGAGCTGTTTTTT. Translation: CASSLSAGSNTGELFF. Full variable domain (missing parts from reference TRBV11-2 and TRBJ2-2): EAGVAQSPRYKIIEKRQSVAFWCNPISGHATLYWYQQILGQGPKLLIQFQNNGVVDDSQLPKDRFSAERLKGVDSTLKIQPAKLEDSAVYLCASSLSAGSNTGELFFGEGSRLTVL.

V is TRBV19 and J is TRBJ2-3, with 7 bases aligning to TRBD2. The CDR3 length is 15 residues. CDR1 LNHDA and CDR2 SQIVND come from the germline V gene (reference sequence). J lost 0 bases, V lost 5 bases, and 5 bases had no gene match. In DNA, the CDR3 is TGTGCCAGTAGTCAACCGGGACTAAGCACAGATACGCAGTATTTT. The encoded protein is CASSQPGLSTDTQYF.

This clone came up once. The DNA of the CDR3 is TGTGCCAGCAGCCCCCCCCGGACAGTGGCCTACAATGAGCAGTTCTTC. Translation: CASSPPRTVAYNEQFF. V is TRBV7-8 and J is TRBJ2-1; D perhaps matches TRBD1 (6 bases). With 5 bases removed from V and 2 bases from J, the gap between germline ends came to 16 bases. This CDR3 has 16 residues. In germline, CDR1 is SGHVS, CDR2 FQNEAQ.

The chain couples TRBV5-1 to TRBJ2-5; TRBD1 matches at 9 bases. Trimming at V came to 3 bases and at J to 6 bases, leaving 3 bases not matched to a gene. This CDR3 region has 13 residues. Germline V lookup: CDR1 SGHRS, CDR2 YFSETQ. In nucleotides, the CDR3 is TGCGCCAGCAGCTGGACAGGGGAAAAGACCCAGTACTTC. It specifies CASSWTGEKTQYF.

This clone was counted between two and nine times. This sequence joins TRBV7-9 and TRBJ2-1; 7 nucleotides line up with TRBD2. Germline trimming cut 7 bases from V and 6 bases from J; bases unmatched to any gene: 12. CDR3 length: 15 residues. Germline-derived CDR1 and CDR2 are SEHNR and FQNEAQ (reference sequence). The CDR3 sequence is CASTLRGEGFNEQFF. The CDR3 DNA sequence: TGTGCCAGCACCCTACGGGGGGAGGGATTCAATGAGCAGTTCTTC.

This clone is a singleton in its sample. The rearrangement joins TRBV7-2 to TRBJ2-5; D is tentatively TRBD1 or TRBD2 (6 bases each). V was trimmed by 5 bases and J by 4 bases, leaving 17 bases between them. This CDR3 is 15 amino acids long. From germline, CDR1 is SGHTA and CDR2 FQGNSA. In nucleotides, the CDR3 is TGTGCCAGCAGCAAGGGGGGTGTAGGAAGAGAGACCCAGTACTTC. This sequence encodes CASSKGGVGRETQYF.

This clone appeared a single time. The V gene is TRBV29-1, the J gene TRBJ2-7; D is possibly TRBD1 (6 bases). Germline-derived CDR1 and CDR2 are SQVTM and ANQGSEA. The CDR3 is 11 amino acids. Trimming removed 7 bases at V and 7 bases at J, with 14 bases between. DNA for the CDR3: TGCAGCGCTGGGACACCACAGGAGCAGTACTTC. It specifies CSAGTPQEQYF.

The chain joins TRBV9 to TRBJ1-1; D unresolved. There are 14 residues in the CDR3. CDR1 and CDR2 (germline): SGDLS, YYNGEE. Between the trimmed V and J ends, which lost 0 bases and 3 bases, there was a span of 9 bases. DNA for the CDR3: TGTGCCAGCAGCGTAGGGCAAAGAGACACTGAAGCTTTCTTT. Protein product: CASSVGQRDTEAFF. The full variable domain, rest sourced from reference TRBV9 and TRBJ1-1, is DSGVTQTPKHLITATGQRVTLRCSPRSGDLSVYWYQQSLDQGLQFLIQYYNGEERAKGNILERFSAQQFPDLHSELNLSSLELGDSALYFCASSVGQRDTEAFFGQGTRLTVV.

This chain links TRBV10-3 with TRBJ1-5; D might be TRBD1 (6 bases). CDR1 and CDR2 from the germline V gene are ENHRY and SYGVKD. Trimming left V 10 bases short and J 4 bases short, with 14 bases between. The CDR3 contains 13 residues. Written as DNA, the CDR3 is TGTGCCACGAACGGACAGCCTAATCAGCCCCAGCATTTT. As protein: CATNGQPNQPQHF.

J is TRBJ1-6 and V is TRBV30; D is unclear. The CDR3 is 15 amino acids. Trimming pared 4 bases from V and 0 bases from J, leaving 10 bases between. Per the germline V gene, CDR1 is GTSNPN and CDR2 is SVGIG (reference sequence). The CDR3 nucleotides read TGTGCCTGGACCCTCCCGAGCTCCTATAATTCACCCCTCCACTTT. It is translated as CAWTLPSSYNSPLHF.

CDR3 in DNA: TGTGCCAGCAGCTTCGGGGGCAGGGGAATAGAGACCCAGTACTTC. This encodes CASSFGGRGIETQYF. The chain carries TRBV5-4 and TRBJ2-5; D is tentatively TRBD1 or TRBD2 (6 bases each). Trimming removed 2 bases from V and 4 bases from J, with 15 bases in between. Germline CDR1 is SGHNT and CDR2 is YYREEE (reference sequence). The CDR3 extends over 15 amino acids.

V and J are TRBV5-1 and TRBJ2-3; TRBD1 matches 9 bases. The CDR3 is 18 amino acids. Per the germline V gene, CDR1 is SGHRS and CDR2 is YFSETQ. V dropped 4 bases and J dropped 2; count of bases not matched to a gene: 14. Here the CDR3 DNA reads TGCGCCAGCAGCCCCGGGACAGGGCCATCTATCTCCACAGATACGCAGTATTTT. Protein sequence: CASSPGTGPSISTDTQYF.

This clone appeared a single time. The junction does not match germline at one end; this may be a read error. V is TRBV2 and J is TRBJ2-7; D ambiguous. From germline, CDR1 is SNHLY and CDR2 FYNNEI. CDR3 length equals 11 residues. The CDR3, as DNA: TGTGCCAGCACCCAGCTCAGGCCCCTTGTTTTC. Translating it yields CASTQLRPLVF. Full variable domain (missing parts from reference TRBV2 and TRBJ2-7): EPEVTQTPSHQVTQMGQEVILRCVPISNHLYFYWYRQILGQKVEFLVSFYNNEISEKSEIFDDQFSVERPDGSNFTLKIRSTKLEDSAMYFCASTQLRPLVFGPGTRLTVT.

A word on this clone: Different DNA sequences within this sample yield the same CDR3. The V call is TRBV9, the J call TRBJ1-2, with 7 bases fitting TRBD1. The CDR3 has 13 residues. V gave up 4 bases and J gave up 6 bases; unmatched junction bases: 6. The germline V gene encodes CDR1 SGDLS and CDR2 YYNGEE. This chain's CDR3 is CASSPRQGHGYTF. DNA for the CDR3: TGTGCCAGCAGCCCGAGACAGGGTCATGGCTACACCTTC.

This chain links TRBV11-2 with TRBJ2-7; the D is unclear. Germline values: CDR1 SGHAT, CDR2 FQNNGV. The V end lost 4 bases, the J end lost 0 bases, and 10 bases lay between the germline ends. The CDR3 contains 14 residues. CDR3 nucleotides: TGTGCCAGCAGCTCGGACCCAAGCTCCTACGAGCAGTACTTC. Its translation: CASSSDPSSYEQYF.

This clone has more than one count but fewer than ten. The rearrangement links TRBV5-4 to TRBJ1-1; D remains unclear. CDR1 is SGHNT and CDR2 is YYREEE in the germline V gene (reference sequence). Trimming took off 2 bases at V and 0 bases at J, with 5 bases between the two ends. The length of the CDR3 is 13 residues. For the CDR3, the DNA is TGTGCCAGCAGCTTTGCCCTGAACACTGAAGCTTTCTTT. Translated: CASSFALNTEAFF.

This chain links TRBV6-1 with TRBJ1-2, with D perhaps TRBD1 (5 bases). CDR1 is MNHNS, CDR2 SASEGT, per germline. Between the trimmed V and J ends, which lost 7 bases and 8 bases, there was a span of 23 bases. The length of the CDR3 is 15 residues. DNA of the CDR3: TGTGCCAGCACCCTAAGGGGCCAACCACGGCGAGGCTACACCTTC. It codes for CASTLRGQPRRGYTF.

V gene TRBV13 combines with J gene TRBJ2-3; D is unclear. CDR1 and CDR2 from the germline V gene are PRHDT and FYEKMQ (reference sequence). V was pared by 5 bases and J by 3 bases, with 9 bases between. The CDR3 runs to 13 residues. CDR3 DNA sequence: TGTGCCAGCAGCCTAACGGCTACAGATACGCAGTATTTT. It yields the protein CASSLTATDTQYF.

This clone showed up just a few times. This CDR3 is CARSSYPGYTF. As DNA, the CDR3 is TGTGCCAGAAGCTCTTACCCGGGCTACACCTTC. The chain combines TRBV5-3 with TRBJ1-2; D ambiguous. TRBV5-3 is classed as an ORF, of uncertain function. V was trimmed by 3 bases and J by 8 bases, leaving 8 bases between them. CDR3 size: 11 residues.

The chain couples TRBV30 to TRBJ2-2; D may be TRBD1 (5 bases). Trimming took 5 bases from V and 12 from J, leaving 13 bases between them. Per the germline V gene, CDR1 is GTSNPN and CDR2 is SVGIG (reference sequence). This CDR3 has 11 amino acids. The CDR3 sequence is CAWAGQGQLFF. CDR3 nucleotides: TGTGCCTGGGCCGGTCAGGGTCAGCTGTTTTTT.

The chain is built from TRBV9 and TRBJ1-1; 8 bases map to TRBD1. Germline CDR1 reads SGDLS; CDR2 reads YYNGEE. The J segment lost 8 bases and the V segment lost 5 bases, leaving 11 bases of the junction unmatched. This CDR3 spans 14 amino acids. Here the CDR3 DNA reads TGTGCCAGCAGAGAGATAGGGACAGGCGGAGAAGCTTTCTTT. It encodes CASREIGTGGEAFF.

This clone was detected only a few times. This chain uses TRBV27 with TRBJ1-2; 12 nucleotides match TRBD1. The V and J ends lost 4 bases and 4 bases, in that order; junction bases with no gene match: 10. There are 17 residues in the CDR3. CDR1 MNHEY and CDR2 SMNVEV come from the germline V gene (reference sequence). The CDR3: CASSSPSGTGGFYGYTF. Here the CDR3 DNA reads TGTGCCAGCAGTTCCCCGTCCGGGACAGGGGGCTTCTATGGCTACACCTTC.

The genes are TRBV9 and TRBJ2-7; TRBD1 or TRBD2 may be the D gene (5 bases each). Germline values: CDR1 SGDLS, CDR2 YYNGEE. Trimming took off 0 bases at V and 4 bases at J, with 20 bases between the two ends. The CDR3 is 17 amino acids. CDR3 region: CASSVGSLWGPGYEQYF. DNA of the CDR3: TGTGCCAGCAGCGTAGGGTCGTTATGGGGACCAGGATACGAGCAGTACTTC.

The chain's CDR3 is CASSGDRVATEAFF. CDR3 nucleotide sequence: TGCGCCAGCAGCGGGGACAGGGTGGCCACTGAAGCTTTCTTT. This rearrangement joins TRBV5-1 to TRBJ1-1; TRBD1 aligns across 9 bases. The V gene's germline CDR1 is SGHRS and CDR2 YFSETQ. Trimming cost V 4 bases and J 4 bases; bases outside gene matches: 5. The CDR3 consists of 14 residues.

On this clone: Other nucleotide sequences from this sample produce the same CDR3. The chain recombines TRBV5-8 with TRBJ2-7; no clear D. The V and J ends lost 1 base and 2 bases respectively, with 7 bases between them. This CDR3 region has 13 residues. The germline CDR1 and CDR2 sequences are SGHTS and YDEGEE. For the CDR3, the DNA is TGTGCCAGCAGCTTGCCGGGTACCTACGAGCAGTACTTC. Translation gives CASSLPGTYEQYF.